This passage covers 19 T cell receptor beta chains from one sample sequenced in a study of blood T cell repertoires in COVID-19. Clones were sequenced by immunoSEQ multiplex PCR, and TCRdb holds only the in-frame ones, with some missing. The sample has about 210,000 clones, around four fifths seen once. What was sequenced was peripheral blood. All receptors come from a man aged 50 to 60 with active or convalescent COVID-19.

The V and J genes are TRBV3-1 (or the pseudogene TRBV3-2) and TRBJ2-5, with 14 bases that match TRBD2. Germline lookup yields CDR1 LGHDT and CDR2 YNNKEL (reference sequence). Trimming at V came to 1 base and at J to 2 bases, leaving 0 bases not matched to a gene. The CDR3 sequence is 16 residues long. CDR3 region: CASSQGLAGGQETQYF. For the CDR3, the DNA is TGTGCCAGCAGCCAAGGACTAGCGGGAGGGCAAGAGACCCAGTACTTC.

This clone occurred once. The CDR3 coding sequence is TGTGCCAGCAGCGTCGGGACACAGGGGCTCTACGAGCAGTACTTC. Residues: CASSVGTQGLYEQYF. V is TRBV5-6 and J is TRBJ2-7; 7 positions match TRBD1. The CDR3 extends over 15 amino acids. Germline V lookup: CDR1 SGHDT, CDR2 YYEEEE. The V segment lost 4 bases and the J segment 3 bases; nucleotides outside the gene matches: 10.

The chain couples TRBV7-3 to TRBJ2-1, with D unresolved. The CDR3 totals 16 residues. Germline V gene sequence: CDR1 SGHTA, CDR2 FQGTGA. V was shortened by 6 bases and J by 0 bases, with 15 bases between the two germline ends. The CDR3 region has the DNA TGTGCCAGCAGTTCCGGGTCCCCGAGCTCCTACAATGAGCAGTTCTTC. It translates to CASSSGSPSSYNEQFF.

This clone is categorized as medium-sized. The J gene is TRBJ1-4, the V gene TRBV3-1 (or the pseudogene TRBV3-2); 7 positions agree with TRBD1. The ends lost 3 bases at V and 8 bases at J; junction bases unmatched: 6. Per germline, CDR1 LGHDT and CDR2 YNNKEL (reference sequence). CDR3 length equals 14 residues. The CDR3: CASSHTGVEEKLFF. The CDR3, as DNA: TGTGCCAGCAGCCATACAGGGGTAGAAGAAAAACTGTTTTTT.

The chain recombines TRBV6-6 with TRBJ2-7, with 12 bases identical to TRBD1. J was trimmed by 5 bases and V by 7 bases; bases with no gene match: 6. The CDR3 spans 14 residues. Germline CDR1 MNHNY, CDR2 SVGAGI (reference sequence). Here the CDR3 DNA reads TGTGCCAGCATGCAAGGGACAGGGGGCAACGAGCAGTACTTC. Translated: CASMQGTGGNEQYF.

The J gene is TRBJ1-6, the V gene TRBV30; D unclear. Trimming left V 0 bases short and J 8 bases short, with 17 bases between. The CDR3 contains 16 residues. Looked up from germline, CDR1 is GTSNPN and CDR2 is SVGIG (reference sequence). CDR3 coding DNA: TGTGCCTGGAGTGTAGGGTCTCGAGGGTTTGATTCACCCCTCCACTTT. Protein product: CAWSVGSRGFDSPLHF.

This CDR3 is CASGWGGSDNEQFF. CDR3 sequence (DNA): TGTGCCTCAGGGTGGGGCGGATCGGACAATGAGCAGTTCTTC. J is TRBJ2-1 and V is TRBV30; tentative D call: TRBD1 (5 bases). CDR1 and CDR2 from the germline V gene are GTSNPN and SVGIG (reference sequence). Trimming stripped 7 bases from V and 5 bases from J, with 18 bases between. The CDR3 length is 14 residues.

The V gene is TRBV6-2 or TRBV6-3, the J gene TRBJ2-3; possibly TRBD2 for D (5 bases). Germline values: CDR1 MNHEY, CDR2 SVGEGT. V lost 2 bases to trimming and J lost 8 bases, with 14 bases between them. The CDR3 has 14 residues. This CDR3 reads CASSYSGPGSTQYF. Here the CDR3 DNA reads TGTGCCAGCAGTTACAGCGGACCCGGCTCTACGCAGTATTTT.

This chain links TRBV29-1 with TRBJ2-1, with D possibly being TRBD1 (8 bases). CDR1 and CDR2 from the germline V gene are SQVTM and ANQGSEA. This CDR3 comprises 15 residues. The V end lost 3 bases, the J end lost 2 bases, and 14 bases lay between the germline ends. CDR3 sequence reads: CSVEDREGAYNEQFF. Here the CDR3 DNA reads TGCAGCGTTGAGGACAGGGAGGGTGCCTACAATGAGCAGTTCTTC.

The rearrangement uses TRBV6-4 and TRBJ1-2; D is possibly TRBD1 (6 bases). Trimming left V 4 bases short and J 5 bases short, with 11 bases between. The germline CDR1 and CDR2 sequences are MRHNA and SNTAGT. This CDR3 is 13 amino acids long. The CDR3 DNA is TGTGCCAGCAGTGCCACAGGGTTTTATGGCTACACCTTC. Amino acid sequence: CASSATGFYGYTF.

The chain uses TRBV11-2 and TRBJ2-1; 8 bases align to TRBD2. V was clipped by 6 bases and J by 4 bases; unmatched bases: 11. The CDR3 is made up of 16 amino acids. Looked up from germline, CDR1 is SGHAT and CDR2 is FQNNGV. The CDR3 DNA is TGTGCCAGCAGGAGGACTAGCTCCCCAGGATACAATGAGCAGTTCTTC. It yields the protein CASRRTSSPGYNEQFF.

CDR3 DNA sequence: TGTGCCAGCAGCCACGACAGCTACGAGCAGTACTTC. Translating it yields CASSHDSYEQYF. The rearrangement uses TRBV7-2 and TRBJ2-7; D possibly corresponds to TRBD1 (5 bases). The germline gives CDR1 SGHTA, CDR2 FQGNSA. The ends were cut back, 5 bases at V and 3 bases at J, with 8 bases in the middle. This CDR3 contains 12 residues. Full variable domain (missing parts from reference TRBV7-2 and TRBJ2-7): GAGVSQSPSNKVTEKGKDVELRCDPISGHTALYWYRQSLGQGLEFLIYFQGNSAPDKSGLPSDRFSAERTGGSVSTLTIQRTQQEDSAVYLCASSHDSYEQYFGPGTRLTVT.

This clone was seen a single time. This rearrangement joins TRBV10-3 to TRBJ2-3; a possible D gene is TRBD1 (5 bases). The germline V and J ends were trimmed by 2 bases and 4 bases, with 13 bases remaining between them. This CDR3 spans 15 amino acids. Germline values: CDR1 ENHRY, CDR2 SYGVKD. CDR3 residues: CAISEQGVSADTQYF. In DNA, the CDR3 is TGTGCCATCAGTGAGCAAGGGGTATCGGCAGATACGCAGTATTTT.

This clone has a handful of counts. The CDR3 region is CASSLRPQGADGYTF. The DNA of the CDR3 is TGTGCCAGCTCACTCCGCCCACAGGGGGCTGATGGCTACACCTTC. The chain employs TRBV18 and TRBJ1-2; TRBD1 matches 9 bases. Per germline, CDR1 KGHSH and CDR2 LQKENI. The junction had 9 bases not matched to a gene; V was cut back by 4 bases and J by 6 bases. The CDR3 sequence is 15 residues long.

The chain carries TRBV12-3 or TRBV12-4 and TRBJ2-7; 11 nucleotides line up with TRBD2. V lost 6 bases, J lost 7 bases, and 5 bases stayed unmatched. CDR3 length: 13 residues. The CDR3 DNA follows: TGTGCCAGCAGCTCCGGGACTAGCGGAGAGCAGTACTTC. This encodes CASSSGTSGEQYF.

This clone was detected only a few times. V gene TRBV7-2 combines with J gene TRBJ1-6; D gene uncertain. The CDR3 sequence is 16 residues long. The V end was cut by 2 bases, the J end by 9 bases, with 17 bases between. Germline assignment: CDR1 SGHTA and CDR2 FQGNSA. The CDR3 region has the DNA TGTGCCAGCAGCTTAAAGGGCCGGACGGGGTTTTCACCCCTCCACTTT. Protein: CASSLKGRTGFSPLHF.

This clone has only one observation. The CDR3 loop is CASSPGTGGFYGYTF. The CDR3 coding sequence is TGTGCCAGCTCACCCGGGACAGGGGGATTCTATGGCTACACCTTC. J is TRBJ1-2 and V is TRBV18; 11 bases map to TRBD1. V lost 3 bases and J lost 4; bases outside the gene matches: 4. This CDR3 has 15 residues. Per the germline V gene, CDR1 is KGHSH and CDR2 is LQKENI.

This clone was recorded only once. The chain has TRBV15 and TRBJ2-2; D remains unclear. V lost 1 base to trimming and J lost 0 bases, with 9 bases between them. Germline CDR1 LNHNV, CDR2 YYDKDF (reference sequence). This CDR3 spans 16 amino acids. CDR3 residues: CATSRGGFPNTGELFF. CDR3 in DNA: TGTGCCACCAGCAGAGGAGGCTTTCCGAACACCGGGGAGCTGTTTTTT.

The V call is TRBV5-1, the J call TRBJ2-5; D perhaps matches TRBD1 (6 bases). The CDR3 length is 13 residues. Per germline, CDR1 SGHRS and CDR2 YFSETQ. V dropped 3 bases and J dropped 5 bases, with 11 bases sitting between them. The DNA for the CDR3 is TGCGCCAGCAGCTGGGACATAGCCGAGACCCAGTACTTC. Residues: CASSWDIAETQYF.